What follows is one T cell receptor beta chain and its context. The repertoire was sequenced with immunoSEQ multiplex PCR; TCRdb's copy has only in-frame clones and lacks some. This table holds roughly 50,000 clones, 75% to 90% found once. These data are taken from a study of blood T cell repertoires in COVID-19. V gave up 5 bases and J gave up 6 bases, with 13 bases separating them. Germline V gene data show CDR1 as MDHEN and CDR2 as SYDVKM. This CDR3 region has 13 residues. This sequence joins TRBV28 and TRBJ1-2, with D perhaps TRBD1 (6 bases). This sequence originates from a human donor in a cohort sampled during active COVID-19. What was sequenced was peripheral blood. The DNA for the CDR3 is TGTGCCAGCAGTCCCAGGGGAGTTGATGGCTACACCTTC. This sequence encodes CASSPRGVDGYTF.